These 15 T cell receptor beta chains share one sample of origin, sequenced in a study of OX40 agonist ivuxolimab in advanced cancers. TCRdb's table, derived via immunoSEQ multiplex PCR, lists solely in-frame clones and lacks some. Of 15,000 to 20,000 clones listed, roughly 72% were seen once; the top ten hold approximately 46%. The sample was CD4+ or CD8+ T cells sorted from blood, taken in a trial of the OX40 agonist ivuxolimab. The receptors here all came from an adult with an advanced solid tumor such as melanoma, head and neck, liver or kidney cancer.

This clone is a singleton in its sample. This chain joins TRBV28 and TRBJ1-4, with a possible D match to TRBD1 (5 bases). The CDR3 runs to 14 residues. V lost 5 bases and J lost 7, with 14 bases in between. Germline CDR1 is MDHEN and CDR2 is SYDVKM. The CDR3 protein is CASSLQMGVEKLFF. The CDR3 nucleotides read TGTGCCAGCAGTCTTCAGATGGGGGTTGAAAAACTGTTTTTT.

This clone was recorded many times. The gene calls are TRBV9 and TRBJ2-5; 7 nucleotides match TRBD2. V lost 0 bases and J lost 2; bases outside the gene matches: 7. Germline-derived CDR1 and CDR2 are SGDLS and YYNGEE. The CDR3 runs 16 residues. The chain's CDR3 is CASSVGPAGLQETQYF. The CDR3 DNA is TGTGCCAGCAGCGTAGGCCCAGCGGGACTACAAGAGACCCAGTACTTC. Full variable domain (outside the CDR3, taken from reference TRBV9 and TRBJ2-5): DSGVTQTPKHLITATGQRVTLRCSPRSGDLSVYWYQQSLDQGLQFLIQYYNGEERAKGNILERFSAQQFPDLHSELNLSSLELGDSALYFCASSVGPAGLQETQYFGPGTRLLVL.

The genes are TRBV7-6 and TRBJ2-7; 7 positions match TRBD2. The length of the CDR3 is 14 residues. Germline CDR1 reads SGHVS; CDR2 reads FNYEAQ. The V and J ends lost 5 bases and 3 bases, in that order; junction bases with no gene match: 7. The chain's CDR3 is CASSRGGLGYEQYF. CDR3 nucleotides: TGTGCCAGCAGCCGCGGCGGACTAGGCTACGAGCAGTACTTC.

This clone turned up a few times. This chain connects TRBV7-2 to TRBJ2-1; the match to TRBD2 covers 12 bases. The CDR3 is 15 amino acids. Looked up from germline, CDR1 is SGHTA and CDR2 is FQGNSA. The trim removed 6 bases at V and 6 bases at J, leaving 6 bases unmatched. The CDR3 region is CASSEGLAGSNEQFF. Here the CDR3 DNA reads TGTGCCAGCAGTGAGGGACTAGCGGGTTCCAATGAGCAGTTCTTC.

This chain links TRBV5-5 with TRBJ2-3, with D tentatively TRBD2 (7 bases). Trimming left V 0 bases short and J 8 bases short, with 13 bases between. CDR1 and CDR2 (germline): SGHKS, YYEKEE (reference sequence). CDR3 length: 14 residues. The CDR3: CASSLAREGGTQYF. In DNA form, the CDR3 reads TGTGCCAGCAGCTTGGCCAGGGAGGGGGGTACGCAGTATTTT.

This chain joins TRBV5-6 and TRBJ2-3, with D possibly TRBD2 on 6 matching bases. The V gene's germline CDR1 is SGHDT and CDR2 YYEEEE. Trimming removed 0 bases at V and 7 bases at J, with 15 bases between. This CDR3 comprises 15 residues. Here the CDR3 reads CASSLVKGTQHTQYF. For the CDR3, the DNA is TGTGCCAGCAGCTTGGTCAAGGGGACTCAACATACGCAGTATTTT.

This clone occurred a few times. The chain carries TRBV6-4 and TRBJ2-3; 7 bases match TRBD1. CDR1 and CDR2 (germline): MRHNA, SNTAGT. V lost 0 bases and J lost 5; bases outside the gene matches: 5. CDR3 length: 15 amino acids. The CDR3 region is CASSDSGTEGDTQYF. The CDR3 DNA reads TGTGCCAGCAGTGACTCTGGGACAGAGGGAGATACGCAGTATTTT.

In this sample, this clone is medium-sized. The chain combines TRBV9 with TRBJ1-2; 7 nucleotides agree with TRBD1. CDR3 length equals 16 residues. V shed 4 bases, J shed 3 bases, and the junction held 12 bases outside the gene matches. Germline V gene data show CDR1 as SGDLS and CDR2 as YYNGEE. CDR3 in amino acids: CASSNGPGQEYYGYTF. DNA of the CDR3: TGTGCCAGCAGCAATGGACCTGGACAGGAGTACTATGGCTACACCTTC.

V usage is TRBV5-1 and J usage is TRBJ1-2; 7 bases line up with TRBD1. Germline CDR1 reads SGHRS; CDR2 reads YFSETQ. The CDR3 is 15 amino acids. The V gene end was trimmed by 4 bases and the J gene end by 2 bases; junction bases not matched to a gene: 8. This chain's CDR3 is CASSPQGRGNYGYTF. CDR3 nucleotides: TGCGCCAGCAGCCCACAGGGGAGGGGAAACTATGGCTACACCTTC.

This chain joins TRBV9 and TRBJ1-2; a weak D match, TRBD1 (6 bases). The V end lost 4 bases, the J end lost 10 bases, and 14 bases lay between the germline ends. CDR3 size: 12 residues. CDR1 is SGDLS, CDR2 YYNGEE, per germline. The CDR3 region has the DNA TGTGCCAGCAGCTTGAACAGGGTAGACTACACCTTC. As protein: CASSLNRVDYTF.

V gene TRBV7-9 combines with J gene TRBJ2-1, with 10 bases identical to TRBD2. V dropped 5 bases and J dropped 8; count of bases not matched to a gene: 12. CDR3 size: 16 residues. Looked up from germline, CDR1 is SEHNR and CDR2 is FQNEAQ (reference sequence). The CDR3 sequence is CASSPPPGLALHEQFF. CDR3 bases: TGTGCCAGCAGCCCGCCACCGGGACTAGCGTTACATGAGCAGTTCTTC.

The gene calls are TRBV5-1 and TRBJ2-1, with 10 nucleotides matching TRBD2. This CDR3 has 17 residues. The V gene end was trimmed by 0 bases and the J gene end by 2 bases; junction bases not matched to a gene: 5. CDR1 and CDR2 (germline): SGHRS, YFSETQ. DNA of the CDR3: TGCGCCAGCAGCTTGGGACTAGCGGGTGATACCTACAATGAGCAGTTCTTC. Its translation is CASSLGLAGDTYNEQFF.

The rearrangement links TRBV29-1 to TRBJ2-3; TRBD2 is a possible D gene (6 bases). Germline V gene sequence: CDR1 SQVTM, CDR2 ANQGSEA. This CDR3 has 15 amino acids. Trimming cost V 3 bases and J 2 bases, with 15 bases left between them. CDR3 in amino acids: CSVEGGPQITDTQYF. DNA for the CDR3: TGCAGCGTTGAGGGGGGTCCTCAGATCACAGATACGCAGTATTTT.

The chain links TRBV13 to TRBJ2-3; 7 nucleotides match TRBD2. The V gene end was trimmed by 6 bases and the J gene end by 2 bases; junction bases not matched to a gene: 11. The CDR3 loop spans 16 amino acids. The germline V gene has CDR1 PRHDT and CDR2 FYEKMQ (reference sequence). The CDR3 sequence: CASSSRVAGVTDTQYF. CDR3 sequence (DNA): TGTGCCAGCAGTTCCCGGGTGGCGGGAGTCACAGATACGCAGTATTTT.

The chain combines TRBV7-9 with TRBJ2-7; no clear D gene. The CDR3 spans 13 residues. CDR1 and CDR2 from the germline V gene are SEHNR and FQNEAQ (reference sequence). Deletions cut 5 bases from V and 2 bases from J, with 10 bases between. CDR3 residues: CASSPRYPYEQYF. The CDR3 bases are TGTGCCAGCAGCCCCCGATACCCCTACGAGCAGTACTTC.